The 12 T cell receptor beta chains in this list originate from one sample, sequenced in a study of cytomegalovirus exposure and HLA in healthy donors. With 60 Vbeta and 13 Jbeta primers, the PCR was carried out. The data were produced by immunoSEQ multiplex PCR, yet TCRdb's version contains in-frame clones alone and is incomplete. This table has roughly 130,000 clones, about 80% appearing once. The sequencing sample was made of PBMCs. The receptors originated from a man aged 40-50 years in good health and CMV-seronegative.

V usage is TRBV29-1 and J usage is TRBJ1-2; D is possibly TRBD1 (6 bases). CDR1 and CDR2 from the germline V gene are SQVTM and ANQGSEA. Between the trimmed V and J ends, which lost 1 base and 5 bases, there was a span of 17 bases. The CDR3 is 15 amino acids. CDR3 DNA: TGCAGCGTTGAAGCCCTGGACGGGGGGGCTTATGGCTACACCTTC. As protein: CSVEALDGGAYGYTF. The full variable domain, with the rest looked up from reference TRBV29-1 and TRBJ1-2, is SAVISQKPSRDICQRGTSLTIQCQVDSQVTMMFWYRQQPGQSLTLIATANQGSEATYESGFVIDKFPISRPNLTFSTLTVSNMSPEDSSIYLCSVEALDGGAYGYTFGSGTRLTVV.

The CDR3 protein is CASSGADRVSNQPQHF. CDR3 in DNA: TGTGCCAGCAGTGGAGCGGACAGGGTTAGCAATCAGCCCCAGCATTTT. The rearrangement joins TRBV6-1 to TRBJ1-5; 8 bases line up with TRBD1. CDR1 and CDR2 (germline): MNHNS, SASEGT. CDR3 length: 16 amino acids. V lost 4 bases, J lost 0 bases, and 5 bases stayed unmatched.

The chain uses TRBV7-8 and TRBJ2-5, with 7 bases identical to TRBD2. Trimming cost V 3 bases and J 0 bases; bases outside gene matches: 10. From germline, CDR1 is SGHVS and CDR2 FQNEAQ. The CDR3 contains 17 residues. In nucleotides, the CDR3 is TGTGCCAGCAGCTTCGCTTCTGCCGGGGGGAACCAAGAGACCCAGTACTTC. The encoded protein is CASSFASAGGNQETQYF.

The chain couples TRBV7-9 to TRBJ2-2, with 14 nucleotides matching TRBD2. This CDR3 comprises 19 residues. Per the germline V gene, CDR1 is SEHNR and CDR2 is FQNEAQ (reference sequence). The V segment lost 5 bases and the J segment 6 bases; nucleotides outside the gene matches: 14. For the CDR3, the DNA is TGTGCCAGCAGCCTATTAAAGGGACTAGCGGGAGCCCCTTCCGGGGAGCTGTTTTTT. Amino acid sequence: CASSLLKGLAGAPSGELFF.

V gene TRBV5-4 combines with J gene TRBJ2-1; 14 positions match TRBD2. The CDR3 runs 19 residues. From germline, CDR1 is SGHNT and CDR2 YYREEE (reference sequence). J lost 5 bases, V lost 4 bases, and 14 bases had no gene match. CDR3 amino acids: CASSLGLAGGAIPNNEQFF. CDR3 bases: TGTGCCAGCAGCCTAGGACTAGCGGGAGGCGCGATCCCCAACAATGAGCAGTTCTTC.

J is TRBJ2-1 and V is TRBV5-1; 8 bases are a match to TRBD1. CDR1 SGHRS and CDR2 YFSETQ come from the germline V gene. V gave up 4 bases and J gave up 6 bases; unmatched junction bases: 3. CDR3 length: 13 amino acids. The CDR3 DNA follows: TGCGCCAGCAGCCCGCAGGGGGCCAATGAGCAGTTCTTC. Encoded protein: CASSPQGANEQFF. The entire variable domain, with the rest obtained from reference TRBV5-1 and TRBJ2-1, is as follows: KAGVTQTPRYLIKTRGQQVTLSCSPISGHRSVSWYQQTPGQGLQFLFEYFSETQRNKGNFPGRFSGRQFSNSRSEMNVSTLELGDSALYLCASSPQGANEQFFGPGTRLTVL.

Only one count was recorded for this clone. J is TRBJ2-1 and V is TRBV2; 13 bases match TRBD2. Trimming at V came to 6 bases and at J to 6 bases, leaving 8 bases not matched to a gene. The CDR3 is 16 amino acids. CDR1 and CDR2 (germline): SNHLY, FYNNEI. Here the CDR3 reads CASRPLAGGLGNEQFF. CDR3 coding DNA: TGTGCCAGCAGACCACTAGCGGGGGGGCTGGGCAATGAGCAGTTCTTC.

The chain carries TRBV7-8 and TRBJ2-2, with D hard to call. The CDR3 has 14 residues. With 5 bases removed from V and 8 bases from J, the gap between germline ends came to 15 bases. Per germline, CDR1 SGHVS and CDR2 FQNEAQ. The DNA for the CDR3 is TGTGCCAGCAGCCCATTGCTTGAGACAGGGGAGCTGTTTTTT. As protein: CASSPLLETGELFF.

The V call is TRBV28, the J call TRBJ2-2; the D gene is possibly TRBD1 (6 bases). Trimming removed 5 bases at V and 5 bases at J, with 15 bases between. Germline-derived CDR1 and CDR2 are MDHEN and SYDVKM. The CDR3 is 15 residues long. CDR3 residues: CASSPQGPGTGELFF. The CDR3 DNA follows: TGTGCCAGCAGTCCACAGGGCCCGGGGACCGGGGAGCTGTTTTTT.

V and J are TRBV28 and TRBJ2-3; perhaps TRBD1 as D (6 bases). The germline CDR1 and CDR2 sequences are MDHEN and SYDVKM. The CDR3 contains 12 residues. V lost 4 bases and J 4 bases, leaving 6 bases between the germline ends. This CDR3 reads CASSSGADTQYF. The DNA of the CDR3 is TGTGCCAGCAGTTCAGGGGCAGATACGCAGTATTTT.

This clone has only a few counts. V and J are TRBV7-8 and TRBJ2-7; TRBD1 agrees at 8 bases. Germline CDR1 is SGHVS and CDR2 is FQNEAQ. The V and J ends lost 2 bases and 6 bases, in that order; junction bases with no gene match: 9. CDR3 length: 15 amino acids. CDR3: CASSLSDRASLEQYF. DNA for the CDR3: TGTGCCAGCAGCTTATCGGACAGGGCGTCTCTCGAGCAGTACTTC.

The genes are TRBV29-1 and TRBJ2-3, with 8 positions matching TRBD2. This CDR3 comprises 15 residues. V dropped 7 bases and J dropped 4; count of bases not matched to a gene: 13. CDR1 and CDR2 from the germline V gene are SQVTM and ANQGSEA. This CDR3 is CSADGTSGESDTQYF. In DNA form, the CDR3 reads TGCAGCGCCGATGGGACTAGTGGGGAGTCAGATACGCAGTATTTT.